This TCR beta chain derives from a study of cytomegalovirus exposure and HLA in healthy donors. With 60 Vbeta and 13 Jbeta primers, the PCR was carried out. Assay used: immunoSEQ multiplex PCR; TCRdb lists only in-frame clones, some missing. Seen in this sample are around 60,000 clones; the ten most common clones hold about 4%. General study findings and limits: Further analysis, carried out later, found HLA-associated TCR beta chains more clonally expanded than equally common other chains.

Worth noting for this clone: Its antigen is undetermined.

Germline V gene data show CDR1 as LGHNT and CDR2 as FRNRAP. The CDR3 is 15 residues long. V shed 0 bases, J shed 1 base, and the junction held 1 base outside the gene matches. The chain has TRBV12-5 and TRBJ2-3, with 7 positions matching TRBD2. The sequence was collected from a woman aged 18 to 35 in good health and CMV-seronegative. Sequenced: PBMCs. CDR3 sequence: CASGLVAGGTDTQYF. The CDR3 DNA reads as TGTGCTAGTGGTTTGGTGGCGGGGGGCACAGATACGCAGTATTTT.